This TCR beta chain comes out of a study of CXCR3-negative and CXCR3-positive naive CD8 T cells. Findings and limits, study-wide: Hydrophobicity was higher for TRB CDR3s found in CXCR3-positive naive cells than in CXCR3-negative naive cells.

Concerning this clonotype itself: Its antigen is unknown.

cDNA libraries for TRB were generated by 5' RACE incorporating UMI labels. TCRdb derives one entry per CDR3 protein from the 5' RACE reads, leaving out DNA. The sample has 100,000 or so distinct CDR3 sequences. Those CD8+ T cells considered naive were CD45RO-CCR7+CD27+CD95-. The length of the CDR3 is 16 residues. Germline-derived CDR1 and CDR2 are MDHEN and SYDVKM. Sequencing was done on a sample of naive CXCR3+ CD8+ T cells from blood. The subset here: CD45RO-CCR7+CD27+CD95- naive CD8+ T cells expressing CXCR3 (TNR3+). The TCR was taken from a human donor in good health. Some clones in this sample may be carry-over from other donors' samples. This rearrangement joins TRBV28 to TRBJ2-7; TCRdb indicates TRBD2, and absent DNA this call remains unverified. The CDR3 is CASRTFSGGPSYEQYF.